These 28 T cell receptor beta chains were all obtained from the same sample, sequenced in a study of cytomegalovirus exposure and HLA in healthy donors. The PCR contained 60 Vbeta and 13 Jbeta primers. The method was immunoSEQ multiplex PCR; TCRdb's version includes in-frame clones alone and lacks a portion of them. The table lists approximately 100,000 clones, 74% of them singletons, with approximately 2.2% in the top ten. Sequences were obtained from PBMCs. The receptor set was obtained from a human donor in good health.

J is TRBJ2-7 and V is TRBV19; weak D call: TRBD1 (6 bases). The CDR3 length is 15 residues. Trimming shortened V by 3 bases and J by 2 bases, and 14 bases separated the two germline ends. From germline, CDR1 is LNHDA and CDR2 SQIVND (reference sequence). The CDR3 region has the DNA TGTGCCAGTAGTATGATGCCTGGACAGACCTACGAGCAGTACTTC. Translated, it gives CASSMMPGQTYEQYF. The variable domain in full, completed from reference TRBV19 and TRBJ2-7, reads DGGITQSPKYLFRKEGQNVTLSCEQNLNHDAMYWYRQDPGQGLRLIYYSQIVNDFQKGDIAEGYSVSREKKESFPLTVTSAQKNPTAFYLCASSMMPGQTYEQYFGPGTRLTVT.

The CDR3 is CASSDPGLAGETDTQYF. CDR3 DNA: TGTGCCAGCAGTGATCCCGGACTAGCGGGGGAAACAGATACGCAGTATTTT. The V call is TRBV2, the J call TRBJ2-3; TRBD2 matches 13 bases. CDR1 is SNHLY and CDR2 is FYNNEI in the germline V gene. The CDR3 loop spans 17 amino acids. Trimming at V came to 3 bases and at J to 3 bases, leaving 6 bases not matched to a gene.

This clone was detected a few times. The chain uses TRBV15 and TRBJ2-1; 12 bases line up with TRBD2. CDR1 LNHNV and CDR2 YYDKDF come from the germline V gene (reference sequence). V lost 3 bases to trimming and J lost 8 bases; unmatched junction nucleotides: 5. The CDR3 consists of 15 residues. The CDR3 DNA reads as TGTGCCACCAGCAGGTTACTAGCGGGGGGACATGAGCAGTTCTTC. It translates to CATSRLLAGGHEQFF.

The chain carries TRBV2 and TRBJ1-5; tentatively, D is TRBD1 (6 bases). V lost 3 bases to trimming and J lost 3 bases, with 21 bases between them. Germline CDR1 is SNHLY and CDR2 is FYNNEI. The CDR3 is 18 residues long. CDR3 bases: TGTGCCAGCAGTGATGGATCGTTCAGGGGCAGGGACAATCAGCCCCAGCATTTT. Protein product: CASSDGSFRGRDNQPQHF. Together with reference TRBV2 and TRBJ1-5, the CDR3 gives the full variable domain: EPEVTQTPSHQVTQMGQEVILRCVPISNHLYFYWYRQILGQKVEFLVSFYNNEISEKSEIFDDQFSVERPDGSNFTLKIRSTKLEDSAMYFCASSDGSFRGRDNQPQHFGDGTRLSIL.

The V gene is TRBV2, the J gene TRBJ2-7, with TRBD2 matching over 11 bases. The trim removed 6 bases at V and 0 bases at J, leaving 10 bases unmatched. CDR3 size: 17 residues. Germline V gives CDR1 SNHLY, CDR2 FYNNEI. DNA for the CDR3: TGTGCCAGCAGGGACAGACTAGCGGGGACCCTCTCCTACGAGCAGTACTTC. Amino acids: CASRDRLAGTLSYEQYF. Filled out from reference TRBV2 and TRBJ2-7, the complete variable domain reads EPEVTQTPSHQVTQMGQEVILRCVPISNHLYFYWYRQILGQKVEFLVSFYNNEISEKSEIFDDQFSVERPDGSNFTLKIRSTKLEDSAMYFCASRDRLAGTLSYEQYFGPGTRLTVT.

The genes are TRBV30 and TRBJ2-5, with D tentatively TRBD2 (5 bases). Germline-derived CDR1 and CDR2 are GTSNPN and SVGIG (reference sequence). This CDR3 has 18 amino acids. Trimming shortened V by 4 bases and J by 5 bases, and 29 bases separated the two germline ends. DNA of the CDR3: TGTGCCTGGACCAATGGGGTTTTTAGGAACCCCCAGCGGGAGACCCAGTACTTC. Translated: CAWTNGVFRNPQRETQYF.

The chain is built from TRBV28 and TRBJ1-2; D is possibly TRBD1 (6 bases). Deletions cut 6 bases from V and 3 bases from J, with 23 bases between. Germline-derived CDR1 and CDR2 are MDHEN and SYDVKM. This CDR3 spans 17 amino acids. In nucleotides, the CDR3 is TGTGCCAGCAGCCCGACCTGGGGGGGGGCTTTAGACTATGGCTACACCTTC. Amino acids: CASSPTWGGALDYGYTF.

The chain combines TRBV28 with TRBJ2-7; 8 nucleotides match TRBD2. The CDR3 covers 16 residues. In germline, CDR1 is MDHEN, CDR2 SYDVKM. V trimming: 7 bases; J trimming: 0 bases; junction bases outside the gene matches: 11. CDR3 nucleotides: TGTGCCAGCACCTCTCGGGGGGGCAAGACCTCCTACGAGCAGTACTTC. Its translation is CASTSRGGKTSYEQYF.

In nucleotides, the CDR3 is TGTGCCAGCAGTCGTTCGGGGGGACCCGGGGAGCTGTTTTTT. Its translation is CASSRSGGPGELFF. V usage is TRBV6-5 and J usage is TRBJ2-2; 7 bases map to TRBD2. The CDR3 has 14 residues. Germline V gene lookup returns CDR1 MNHEY and CDR2 SVGAGI. The V and J ends lost 5 bases and 6 bases, in that order; junction bases with no gene match: 6.

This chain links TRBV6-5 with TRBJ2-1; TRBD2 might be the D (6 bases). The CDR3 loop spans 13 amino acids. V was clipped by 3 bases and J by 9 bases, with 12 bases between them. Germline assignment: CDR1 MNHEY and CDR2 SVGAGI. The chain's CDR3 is CASSYMREGEQFF. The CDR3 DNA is TGTGCCAGCAGTTATATGCGGGAAGGTGAGCAGTTCTTC.

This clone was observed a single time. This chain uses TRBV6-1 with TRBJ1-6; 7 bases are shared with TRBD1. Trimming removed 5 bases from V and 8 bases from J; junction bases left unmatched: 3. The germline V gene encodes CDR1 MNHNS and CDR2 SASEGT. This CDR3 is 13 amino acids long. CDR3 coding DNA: TGTGCCAGCAGTTCTGACAGGGATTCACCCCTCCACTTT. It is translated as CASSSDRDSPLHF.

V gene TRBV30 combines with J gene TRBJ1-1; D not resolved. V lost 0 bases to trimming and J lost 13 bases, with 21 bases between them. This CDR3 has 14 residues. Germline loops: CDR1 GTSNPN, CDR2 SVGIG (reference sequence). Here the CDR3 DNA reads TGTGCCTGGAGTGTACTCGCGGCCCGGAAGAGAGATTTCTTT. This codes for CAWSVLAARKRDFF.

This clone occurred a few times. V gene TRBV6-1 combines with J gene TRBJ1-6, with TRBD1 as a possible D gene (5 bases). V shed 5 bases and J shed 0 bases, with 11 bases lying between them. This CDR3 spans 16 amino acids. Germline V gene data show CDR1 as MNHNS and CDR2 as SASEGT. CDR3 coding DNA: TGTGCCAGCAGTCAAGGCGGGGGCTCCTATAATTCACCCCTCCACTTT. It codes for CASSQGGGSYNSPLHF.

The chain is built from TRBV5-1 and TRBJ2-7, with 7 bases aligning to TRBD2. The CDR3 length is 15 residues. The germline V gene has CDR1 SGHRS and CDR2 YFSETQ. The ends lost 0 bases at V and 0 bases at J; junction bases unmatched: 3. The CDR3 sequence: CASSLAGLDSYEQYF. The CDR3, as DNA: TGCGCCAGCAGCTTGGCCGGACTAGACTCCTACGAGCAGTACTTC.

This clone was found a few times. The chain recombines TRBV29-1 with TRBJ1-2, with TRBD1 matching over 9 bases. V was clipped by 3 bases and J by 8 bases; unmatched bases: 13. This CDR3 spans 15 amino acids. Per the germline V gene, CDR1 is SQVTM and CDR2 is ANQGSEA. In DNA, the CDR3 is TGCAGCGTTGAGGAGACAGGGGGTCTCGGCGGCGGCTACACCTTC. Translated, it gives CSVEETGGLGGGYTF. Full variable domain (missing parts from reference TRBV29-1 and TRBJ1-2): SAVISQKPSRDICQRGTSLTIQCQVDSQVTMMFWYRQQPGQSLTLIATANQGSEATYESGFVIDKFPISRPNLTFSTLTVSNMSPEDSSIYLCSVEETGGLGGGYTFGSGTRLTVV.

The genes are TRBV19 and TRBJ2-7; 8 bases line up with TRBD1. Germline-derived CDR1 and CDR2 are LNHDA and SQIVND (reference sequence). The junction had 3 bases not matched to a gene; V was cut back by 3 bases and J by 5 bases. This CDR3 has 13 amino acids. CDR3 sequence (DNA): TGTGCCAGTAGTATGGCGGGACAGGACGAGCAGTACTTC. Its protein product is CASSMAGQDEQYF.

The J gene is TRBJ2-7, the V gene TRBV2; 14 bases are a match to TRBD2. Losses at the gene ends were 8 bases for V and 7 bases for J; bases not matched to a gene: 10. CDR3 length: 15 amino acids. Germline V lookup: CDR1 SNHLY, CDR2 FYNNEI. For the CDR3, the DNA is TGTGCCAGCGGGGGACTAGCGGGAGCTGGAAGAGAGCAGTACTTC. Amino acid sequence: CASGGLAGAGREQYF.

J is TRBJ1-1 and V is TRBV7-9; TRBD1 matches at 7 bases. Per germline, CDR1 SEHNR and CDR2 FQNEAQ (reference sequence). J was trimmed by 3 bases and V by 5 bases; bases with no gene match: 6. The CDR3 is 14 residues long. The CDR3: CASSPMQGDTEAFF. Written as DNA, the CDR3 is TGTGCCAGCAGCCCGATGCAGGGGGACACTGAAGCTTTCTTT.

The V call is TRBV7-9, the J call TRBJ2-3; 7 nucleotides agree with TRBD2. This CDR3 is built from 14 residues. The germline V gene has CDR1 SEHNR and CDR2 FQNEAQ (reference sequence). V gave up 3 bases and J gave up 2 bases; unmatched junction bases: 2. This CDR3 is CASSFRDYTDTQYF. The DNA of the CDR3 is TGTGCCAGCAGCTTCCGGGACTACACAGATACGCAGTATTTT.

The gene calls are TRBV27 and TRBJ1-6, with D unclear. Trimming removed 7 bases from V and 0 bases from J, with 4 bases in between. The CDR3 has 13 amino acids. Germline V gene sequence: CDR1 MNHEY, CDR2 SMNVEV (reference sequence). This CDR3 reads CASTRSYNSPLHF. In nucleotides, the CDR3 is TGTGCCAGCACGCGCTCCTATAATTCACCCCTCCACTTT.

CDR3 region: CAWSGSGAQPQHF. The DNA for the CDR3 is TGTGCCTGGAGTGGTAGCGGGGCTCAGCCCCAGCATTTT. The rearrangement joins TRBV30 to TRBJ1-5; a possible D gene is TRBD1 (5 bases). This CDR3 contains 13 residues. Germline lookup yields CDR1 GTSNPN and CDR2 SVGIG (reference sequence). Trimming cost V 1 base and J 6 bases, with 10 bases left between them.

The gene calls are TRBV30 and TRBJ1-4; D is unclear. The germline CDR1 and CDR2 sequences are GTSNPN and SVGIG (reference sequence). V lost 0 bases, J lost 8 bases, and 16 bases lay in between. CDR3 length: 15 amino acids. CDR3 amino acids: CAWSVGWGVGEKLFF. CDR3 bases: TGTGCCTGGAGTGTAGGGTGGGGAGTCGGCGAAAAACTGTTTTTT.

CDR3 sequence (DNA): TGTGCCAGCGGTCTGGGGCGGAACACAGATACGCAGTATTTT. Protein sequence: CASGLGRNTDTQYF. The chain carries TRBV2 and TRBJ2-3, with a weak D call TRBD1 (5 bases). Germline loops: CDR1 SNHLY, CDR2 FYNNEI. This CDR3 comprises 14 residues. The V end was cut by 8 bases, the J end by 2 bases, with 14 bases between.

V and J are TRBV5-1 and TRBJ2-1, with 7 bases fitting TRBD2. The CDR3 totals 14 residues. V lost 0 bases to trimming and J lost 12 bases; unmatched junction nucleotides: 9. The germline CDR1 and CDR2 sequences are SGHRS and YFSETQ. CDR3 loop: CASSLDLAVRRQFF. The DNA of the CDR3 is TGCGCCAGCAGCTTGGATCTAGCGGTAAGACGGCAGTTCTTC. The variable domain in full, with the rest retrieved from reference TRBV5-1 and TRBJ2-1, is KAGVTQTPRYLIKTRGQQVTLSCSPISGHRSVSWYQQTPGQGLQFLFEYFSETQRNKGNFPGRFSGRQFSNSRSEMNVSTLELGDSALYLCASSLDLAVRRQFFGPGTRLTVL.

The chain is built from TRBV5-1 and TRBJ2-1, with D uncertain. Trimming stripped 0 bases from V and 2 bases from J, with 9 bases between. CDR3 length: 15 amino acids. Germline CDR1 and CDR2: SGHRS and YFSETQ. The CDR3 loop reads CASSLDSEPYNEQFF. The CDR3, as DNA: TGCGCCAGCAGCTTGGACTCCGAGCCCTACAATGAGCAGTTCTTC.

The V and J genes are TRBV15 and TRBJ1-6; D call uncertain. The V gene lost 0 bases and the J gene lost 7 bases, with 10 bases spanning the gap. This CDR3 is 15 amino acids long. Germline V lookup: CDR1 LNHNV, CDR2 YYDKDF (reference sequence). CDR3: CATSRETVVNSPLHF. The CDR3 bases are TGTGCCACCAGCAGAGAAACGGTGGTCAATTCACCCCTCCACTTT.

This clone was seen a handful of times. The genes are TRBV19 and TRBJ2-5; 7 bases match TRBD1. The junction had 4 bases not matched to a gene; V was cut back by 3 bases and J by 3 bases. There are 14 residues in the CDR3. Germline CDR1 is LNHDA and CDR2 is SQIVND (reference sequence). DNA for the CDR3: TGTGCCAGTAGTATTTCCGGGACAGAAGAGACCCAGTACTTC. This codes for CASSISGTEETQYF.

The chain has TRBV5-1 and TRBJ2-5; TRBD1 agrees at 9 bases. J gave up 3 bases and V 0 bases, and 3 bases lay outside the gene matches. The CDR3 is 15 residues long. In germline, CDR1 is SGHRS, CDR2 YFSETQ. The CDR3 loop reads CASSLGGTGKETQYF. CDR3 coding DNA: TGCGCCAGCAGCTTGGGGGGGACAGGGAAAGAGACCCAGTACTTC.